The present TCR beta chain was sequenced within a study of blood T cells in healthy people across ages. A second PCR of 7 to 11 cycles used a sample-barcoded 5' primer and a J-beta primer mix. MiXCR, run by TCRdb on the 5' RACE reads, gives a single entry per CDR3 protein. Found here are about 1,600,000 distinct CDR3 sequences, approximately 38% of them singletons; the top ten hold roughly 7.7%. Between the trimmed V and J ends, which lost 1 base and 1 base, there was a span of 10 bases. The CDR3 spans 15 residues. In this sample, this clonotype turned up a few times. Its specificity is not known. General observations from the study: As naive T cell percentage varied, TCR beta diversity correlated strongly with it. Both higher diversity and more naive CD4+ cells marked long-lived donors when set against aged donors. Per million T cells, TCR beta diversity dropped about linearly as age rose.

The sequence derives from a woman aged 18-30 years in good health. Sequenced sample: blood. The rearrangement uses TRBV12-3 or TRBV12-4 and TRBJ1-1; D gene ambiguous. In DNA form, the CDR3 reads TGTGCCAGCAGTTTAGATGTTAGGGAGAACACTGAAGCTTTCTTT. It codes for CASSLDVRENTEAFF.